One T cell receptor (beta chain) is described in this entry. The data stem from a study of blood T cell repertoires in COVID-19. The wider study: Sources were T cells, B-cell-depleted T cells, or PBMCs; the material itself was cDNA or gDNA.

Trimming took 6 bases from V and 5 from J; bases not matched to a gene: 8. The length of the CDR3 is 14 residues. Germline CDR1 and CDR2: MNHEY and SMNVEV (reference sequence). In the original analysis: Estimation of nucleated cell counts relied on the amplification of reference gene primers. Only in-frame clones appear in the TCRdb table, and some are missing; sequencing was by immunoSEQ multiplex PCR. That table furnishes V, J and clone size, whereas the DNA furnished D and trimming. The sample lists over 450,000 clones, roughly 91% occurring once. The sequence was collected from a woman aged 45-59 years with COVID-19, enrolled during active disease. The source material was peripheral blood. The chain carries TRBV27 and TRBJ1-2; 8 bases map to TRBD1. CDR3 nucleotide sequence: TGTGCCAGCAGACGGACAGGGTCATTTTATGGCTACACCTTC. Residues: CASRRTGSFYGYTF.